A single sample gave rise to the 7 T cell receptor beta chains below, sequenced in a study of cytomegalovirus exposure and HLA in healthy donors (dated by TCRdb to 2016 to 2017). Receptor libraries were prepared by the immunoSEQ multiplex PCR assay. The multiplex PCR relied on a mix of 60 forward primers for TCR Vbeta segments and 13 reverse primers for TCR Jbeta segments. The table was pulled from immuneACCESS by TCRdb, which kept in-frame rearrangements only. Such tables lose some clones; where checked, under half of the loss comes from unresolved V genes, and the rest has no known cause. The sample has about 120,000 clones on record, about four fifths of them singletons. Clones ranked in the top ten supply 2% to 2.5% of the sample. Sequencing was performed on PBMCs. These receptors all come from a middle-aged woman in good health and CMV-seronegative.

This chain links TRBV7-2 with TRBJ1-3; TRBD1 is a possible D gene (5 bases). This CDR3 comprises 15 residues. Germline V CDR1 and CDR2: SGHTA, FQGNSA. Trimming left V 2 bases short and J 0 bases short, with 8 bases between. CDR3 bases: TGTGCCAGCAGCTTATCAGGGAACTCTGGAAACACCATATATTTT. This codes for CASSLSGNSGNTIYF.

In its sample, this clone was seen a few times. The chain uses TRBV18 and TRBJ1-2, with a tentative D call TRBD1 (6 bases). Germline V CDR1 and CDR2: KGHSH, LQKENI. The CDR3 has 16 amino acids. Trimming removed 3 bases at V and 7 bases at J, with 21 bases between. The CDR3: CASSPETADRSSGYTF. The CDR3 nucleotides read TGTGCCAGCTCACCCGAAACCGCCGACAGGTCCTCTGGCTACACCTTC. The full variable domain, in which reference TRBV18 and TRBJ1-2 provide the parts outside the CDR3, is NAGVMQNPRHLVRRRGQEARLRCSPMKGHSHVYWYRQLPEEGLKFMVYLQKENIIDESGMPKERFSAEFPKEGPSILRIQQVVRGDSAAYFCASSPETADRSSGYTFGSGTRLTVV.

The chain is built from TRBV7-9 and TRBJ2-7, with D perhaps matching TRBD1 (5 bases). V lost 0 bases, J lost 2 bases, and 8 bases lay in between. This CDR3 is 14 amino acids long. Germline CDR1 reads SEHNR; CDR2 reads FQNEAQ (reference sequence). CDR3 region: CASSLASGPYEQYF. The CDR3 DNA sequence: TGTGCCAGCAGCTTAGCGTCAGGGCCCTACGAGCAGTACTTC.

The rearrangement uses TRBV2 and TRBJ2-2, with 10 bases identical to TRBD1. Germline trimming cut 6 bases from V and 6 bases from J; bases unmatched to any gene: 7. Germline V gene data show CDR1 as SNHLY and CDR2 as FYNNEI. The CDR3 spans 15 residues. The CDR3 loop is CASRAGQGVPGELFF. CDR3 nucleotides: TGTGCCAGCAGAGCCGGACAGGGGGTCCCCGGGGAGCTGTTTTTT.

This clone showed up just a few times. The J gene is TRBJ1-1, the V gene TRBV7-6; tentatively, D is TRBD1 (6 bases). Per the germline V gene, CDR1 is SGHVS and CDR2 is FNYEAQ. V was pared by 5 bases and J by 1 base, with 17 bases between. CDR3 size: 16 residues. The CDR3 nucleotides read TGTGCCAGCAGCCGTAGTGCGTTGGGGGCGAACACTGAAGCTTTCTTT. It translates to CASSRSALGANTEAFF.

V gene TRBV7-9 combines with J gene TRBJ2-7; tentatively, D is TRBD2 (6 bases). The CDR3 length is 14 residues. Germline V gene lookup returns CDR1 SEHNR and CDR2 FQNEAQ (reference sequence). V was cut by 5 bases and J by 1 base, with 12 bases left in between. DNA of the CDR3: TGTGCCAGCAGCCCCACGGGGGAATCCTACGAGCAGTACTTC. Translated: CASSPTGESYEQYF.

This chain uses TRBV28 with TRBJ1-3; D call uncertain. Looked up from germline, CDR1 is MDHEN and CDR2 is SYDVKM. This CDR3 is built from 13 residues. Trimming shortened V by 3 bases and J by 2 bases, and 5 bases separated the two germline ends. DNA for the CDR3: TGTGCCAGCAGTTTCCGGGCTGGAAACACCATATATTTT. This sequence encodes CASSFRAGNTIYF.